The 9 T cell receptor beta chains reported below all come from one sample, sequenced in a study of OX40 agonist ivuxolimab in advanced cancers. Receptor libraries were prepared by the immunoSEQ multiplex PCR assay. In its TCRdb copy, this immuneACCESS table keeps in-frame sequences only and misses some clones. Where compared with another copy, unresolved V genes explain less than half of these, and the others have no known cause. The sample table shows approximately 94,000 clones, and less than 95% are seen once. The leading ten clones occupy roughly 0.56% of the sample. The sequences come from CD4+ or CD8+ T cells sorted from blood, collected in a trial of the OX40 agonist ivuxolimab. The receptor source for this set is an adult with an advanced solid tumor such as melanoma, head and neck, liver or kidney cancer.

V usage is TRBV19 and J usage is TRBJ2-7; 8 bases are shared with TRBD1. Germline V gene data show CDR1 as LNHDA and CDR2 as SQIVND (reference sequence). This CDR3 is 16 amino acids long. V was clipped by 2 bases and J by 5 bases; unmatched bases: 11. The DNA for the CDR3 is TGTGCCAGTAGTATAAAATCGGCGGCAGGGGGCCACGAGCAGTACTTC. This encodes CASSIKSAAGGHEQYF.

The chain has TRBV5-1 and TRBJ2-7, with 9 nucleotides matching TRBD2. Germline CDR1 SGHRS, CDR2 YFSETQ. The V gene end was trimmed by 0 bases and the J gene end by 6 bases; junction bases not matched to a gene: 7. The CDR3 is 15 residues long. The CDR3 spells CASSLVASGTIEQYF. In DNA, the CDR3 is TGCGCCAGCAGCTTGGTTGCTAGCGGGACGATCGAGCAGTACTTC.

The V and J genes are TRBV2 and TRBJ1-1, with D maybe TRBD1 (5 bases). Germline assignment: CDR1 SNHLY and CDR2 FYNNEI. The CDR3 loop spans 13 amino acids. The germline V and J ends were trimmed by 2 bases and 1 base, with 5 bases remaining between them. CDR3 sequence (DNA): TGTGCCAGCAGTGAACAGGGGAACACTGAAGCTTTCTTT. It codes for CASSEQGNTEAFF.

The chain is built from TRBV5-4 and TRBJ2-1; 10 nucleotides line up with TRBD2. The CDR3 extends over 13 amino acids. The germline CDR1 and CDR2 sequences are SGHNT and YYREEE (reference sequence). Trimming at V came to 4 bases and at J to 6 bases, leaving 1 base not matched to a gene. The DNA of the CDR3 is TGTGCCAGCAGCGGGACTAGCGCCAATGAGCAGTTCTTC. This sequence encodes CASSGTSANEQFF.

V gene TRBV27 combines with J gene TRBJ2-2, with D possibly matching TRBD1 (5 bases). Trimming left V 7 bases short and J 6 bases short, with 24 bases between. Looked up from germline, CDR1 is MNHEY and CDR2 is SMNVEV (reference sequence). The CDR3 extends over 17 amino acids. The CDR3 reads CASNKSPIRAGSGELFF. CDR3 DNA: TGTGCCAGCAACAAGAGCCCCATAAGGGCAGGGTCCGGGGAGCTGTTTTTT.

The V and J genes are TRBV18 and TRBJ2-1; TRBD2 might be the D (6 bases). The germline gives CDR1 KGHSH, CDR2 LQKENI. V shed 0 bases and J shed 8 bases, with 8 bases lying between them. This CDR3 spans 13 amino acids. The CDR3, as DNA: TGTGCCAGCTCACCACCCACTAGCTATGAGCAGTTCTTC. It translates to CASSPPTSYEQFF.

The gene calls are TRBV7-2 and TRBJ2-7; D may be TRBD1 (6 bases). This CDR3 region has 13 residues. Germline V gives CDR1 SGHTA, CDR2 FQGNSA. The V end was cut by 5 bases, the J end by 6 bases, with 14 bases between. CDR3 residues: CASSQGSGREQYF. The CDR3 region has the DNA TGTGCCAGCAGCCAGGGGTCGGGCCGCGAGCAGTACTTC.

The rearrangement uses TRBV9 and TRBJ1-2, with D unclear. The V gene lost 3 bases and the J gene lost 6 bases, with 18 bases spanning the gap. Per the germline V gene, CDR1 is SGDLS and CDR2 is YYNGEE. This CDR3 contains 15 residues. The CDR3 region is CASSAGPISGDGYTF. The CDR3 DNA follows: TGTGCCAGCAGCGCGGGCCCCATATCCGGGGATGGCTACACCTTC.

The CDR3 reads CASSVRQVSNNEQFF. The CDR3 nucleotides are TGTGCCAGCAGCGTGAGACAGGTGAGCAACAATGAGCAGTTCTTC. The rearrangement uses TRBV9 and TRBJ2-1; TRBD1 is a possible D gene (6 bases). Germline loops: CDR1 SGDLS, CDR2 YYNGEE. The CDR3 is 15 residues long. Trimming stripped 2 bases from V and 5 bases from J, with 14 bases between.